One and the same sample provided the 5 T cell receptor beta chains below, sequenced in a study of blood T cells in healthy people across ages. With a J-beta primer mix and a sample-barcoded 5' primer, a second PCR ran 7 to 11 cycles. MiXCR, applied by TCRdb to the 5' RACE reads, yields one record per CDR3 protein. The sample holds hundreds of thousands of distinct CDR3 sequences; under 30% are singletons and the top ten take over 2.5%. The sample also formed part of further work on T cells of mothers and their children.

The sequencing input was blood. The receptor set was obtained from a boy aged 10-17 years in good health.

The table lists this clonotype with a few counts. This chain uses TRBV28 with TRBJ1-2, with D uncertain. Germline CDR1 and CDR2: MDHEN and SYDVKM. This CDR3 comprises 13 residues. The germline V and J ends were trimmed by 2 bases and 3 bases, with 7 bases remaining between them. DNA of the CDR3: TGTGCCAGCAGTTTAGTAGGACACTATGGCTACACCTTC. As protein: CASSLVGHYGYTF.

The CDR3 region is CASSLEWTNYGYTF. CDR3 nucleotide sequence: TGCGCCAGCAGCTTGGAATGGACAAACTATGGCTACACCTTC. This rearrangement joins TRBV5-1 to TRBJ1-2; maybe TRBD1 (5 bases). This CDR3 spans 14 amino acids. The germline V gene has CDR1 SGHRS and CDR2 YFSETQ. Trimming took off 0 bases at V and 2 bases at J, with 8 bases between the two ends.

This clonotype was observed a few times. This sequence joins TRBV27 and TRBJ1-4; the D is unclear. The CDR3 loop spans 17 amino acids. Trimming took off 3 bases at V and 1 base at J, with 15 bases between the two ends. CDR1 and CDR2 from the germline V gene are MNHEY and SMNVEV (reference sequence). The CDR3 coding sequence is TGTGCCAGCAGTTTCGCCCCGCCGGGGATAACTAATGAAAAACTGTTTTTT. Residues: CASSFAPPGITNEKLFF.

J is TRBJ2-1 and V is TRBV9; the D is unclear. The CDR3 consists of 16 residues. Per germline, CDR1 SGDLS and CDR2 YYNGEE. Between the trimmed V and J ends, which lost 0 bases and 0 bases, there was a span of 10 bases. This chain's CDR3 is CASSVGSSSSYNEQFF. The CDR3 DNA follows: TGTGCCAGCAGCGTAGGCAGTTCCAGCTCCTACAATGAGCAGTTCTTC.

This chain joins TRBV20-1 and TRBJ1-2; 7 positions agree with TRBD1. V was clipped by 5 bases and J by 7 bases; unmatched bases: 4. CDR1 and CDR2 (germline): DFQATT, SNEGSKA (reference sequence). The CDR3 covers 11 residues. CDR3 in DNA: TGCAGTGCTGAAGGGGGCCTTGGCTACACCTTC. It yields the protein CSAEGGLGYTF.